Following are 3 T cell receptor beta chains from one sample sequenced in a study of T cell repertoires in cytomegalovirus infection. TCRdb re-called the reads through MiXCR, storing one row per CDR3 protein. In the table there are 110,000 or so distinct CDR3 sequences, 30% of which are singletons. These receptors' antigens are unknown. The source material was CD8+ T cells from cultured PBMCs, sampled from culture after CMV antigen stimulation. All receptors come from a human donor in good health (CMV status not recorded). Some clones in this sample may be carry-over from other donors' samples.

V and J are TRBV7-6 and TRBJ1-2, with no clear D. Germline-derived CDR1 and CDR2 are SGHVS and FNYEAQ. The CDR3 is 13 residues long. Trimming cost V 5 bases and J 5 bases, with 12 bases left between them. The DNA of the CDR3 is TGTGCCAGCAGCATTGACCCGGTATATGGCTACACCTTC. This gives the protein CASSIDPVYGYTF.

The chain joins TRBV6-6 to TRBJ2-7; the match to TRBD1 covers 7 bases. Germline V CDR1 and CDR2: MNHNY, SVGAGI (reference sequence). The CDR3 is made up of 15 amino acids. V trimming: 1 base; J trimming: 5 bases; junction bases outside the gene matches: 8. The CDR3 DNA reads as TGTGCCAGCAGTTACTTACACAGGGGAAGCCACGAGCAGTACTTC. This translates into CASSYLHRGSHEQYF.

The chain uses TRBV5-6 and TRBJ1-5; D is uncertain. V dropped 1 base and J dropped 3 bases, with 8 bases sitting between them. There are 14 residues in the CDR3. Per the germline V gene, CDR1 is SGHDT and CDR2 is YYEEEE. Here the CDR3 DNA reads TGTGCCAGCAGCTTGCACCAAGTCAATCAGCCCCAGCATTTT. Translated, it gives CASSLHQVNQPQHF. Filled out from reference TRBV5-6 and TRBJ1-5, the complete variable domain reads DAGVTQSPTHLIKTRGQQVTLRCSPKSGHDTVSWYQQALGQGPQFIFQYYEEEERQRGNFPDRFSGHQFPNYSSELNVNALLLGDSALYLCASSLHQVNQPQHFGDGTRLSIL.